This T cell receptor beta chain was captured in a study of blood T cell repertoires in COVID-19. There are 12 residues in the CDR3. V shed 5 bases and J shed 2 bases, with 6 bases lying between them. The germline CDR1 and CDR2 sequences are MDHEN and SYDVKM. The method was immunoSEQ multiplex PCR; TCRdb's version includes in-frame clones alone and lacks a portion of them. The sample lists some 60,000 clones, around 67% occurring once. The V gene is TRBV28, the J gene TRBJ2-5; D possibly corresponds to TRBD1 (6 bases). The source is a woman in her 50s with active or convalescent COVID-19. Sequencing was performed on peripheral blood. This CDR3 reads CASSDRQETQYF. CDR3 sequence (DNA): TGTGCCAGCAGTGACAGGCAAGAGACCCAGTACTTC.